Here is one T cell receptor (beta chain) with its context. What this receptor recognizes is not known. No base-level quality is on record; no much larger clone is a single base apart. This record belongs to a study of blood T cells in healthy people across ages (dated by TCRdb to about 2015). In terms of the full investigation: In model experiments, template switching captured about one uniquely barcoded TCR beta cDNA molecule for every two T cells. Age-related changes in TCR beta repertoire diversity were measured in the study by deep sequencing normalized with unique cDNA molecular identifiers. The donors were divided into four age groups: young (average roughly 15 years), middle-aged (roughly 40), aged (about 56) and long-lived (roughly 86). Donors of different ages were randomly distributed across sequencing lanes to avoid experimental bias. Using the same blood draw, the study looked at two additional independent replicas of 1 million unique cDNA reads for two donors, one aged 18 to 30 and the other aged 80 or older. Study-wide conclusions, independent of this receptor: The long-lived group showed more naive CD4+ T cells, fewer expanded clones and increased TCR diversity than the aged group, suggesting age selection. Estimates of total diversity based on one million sequenced T cells were considered lower bounds and underestimates. As age increased, observed TCR beta diversity per million T cells dropped in a roughly linear way, and a significant reduction was already evident by age about 40. Because profiling used bulk unsorted PBMCs, naive and antigen-experienced compartments could not be compared conclusively. A strong correlation was found between observed TCR beta diversity and the percentage of naive T cells measured by flow cytometry. Because the CMV infection status of the donors was unknown, age-related changes in expanded clonotypes may potentially have been confounded.

Donors were about 36 systemically healthy Caucasian individuals from Russia aged roughly 6 to 90 years. Each donor gave ten milliliters of peripheral blood, drawn into EDTA-treated Vacutainer tubes. Ficoll-Paque density-gradient centrifugation was used to isolate PBMCs, with at least 7 million per sample. Trizol reagent was used to extract total RNA from the PBMCs, yielding at least 6 micrograms per sample. For every donor, an aliquot of PBMCs went through flow cytometry to measure the percentages of naive CD45RAhigh/CD27high T cells. The CDR1 and CDR2 encoded by the germline V gene are SGHTA and FQGNSA. V loses 3 bases of germline sequence and J loses 7 bases, and the interval between the two ends is 12 bases. From the cysteine through the phenylalanine, the CDR3 covers 13 amino acids. Of all the DNA, just the CDR3 is kept, 39 bases in frame from base 1. The method was 5' RACE. This sample was sequenced with an Illumina HiSeq 2500. A second 7 to 11 cycle PCR used a sample-barcoded 5' primer and a J-beta primer mix. A template-switch 5' adaptor carrying 12 random nucleotides introduced a unique molecular identifier onto each TCR beta cDNA molecule. Each sample yielded at least 2.5 million CDR3-containing paired-end reads. First-strand cDNA was synthesized from all RNA with the Mint cDNA synthesis kit, primed by a TRBC-specific oligonucleotide. Following uracil-DNA glycosylase treatment, a first 18-cycle PCR with universal primers M1SS and BC2_uni_R was performed on all cDNA. The authors processed their data as follows. For normalization, 1 million high-quality reads were randomly selected from each sample, with every read carrying a distinct molecular identifier. Instead of being binned into consensus sequences, reads that shared molecular identifiers were thrown out. CDR3 identification, clonotype clustering and error correction used MiTCR with a Q25 quality threshold and the strictest error-elimination algorithm. A nonparametric unseen species model with Euler transformation was used to estimate a lower bound on total TCR beta diversity. TCRdb took the public reads, trimmed them with fastp at Q25, ran MiXCR for clone calling and kept in-frame beta chains. Rows matching on CDR3 protein sequence are summarized as one entry with the most common DNA and genes. The V and J calls reflect TCRdb's pipeline rather than the authors' work. In this sample the table shows 1.5 million to 2 million distinct CDR3 sequences, approximately 30% of which occur a single time. Jointly, the top ten make up around 7.7% of the sample.

The sequence links TRBV7-2 to TRBJ2-5; the D gene remains uncertain. The sequenced sample was blood. This clonotype was obtained from a woman under 40 in good health. The DNA reads TGTGCCAGCAGCTTGGGCGTCGTAGGGACCCAGTACTTC. Translated, it gives CASSLGVVGTQYF.